Only a few counts were recorded for the clone carrying this TCR beta chain. Its matching antigen is unknown. The source of the sample is a study of response to subunit inactivated influenza vaccine. CDR1 and CDR2 (germline): GTSNPN, SVGIG (reference sequence). The CDR3 has 14 residues. V lost 2 bases, J lost 7 bases, and 17 bases lay in between. Study results and limitations: The authors put forward the suggestion that each seasonal influenza vaccination may bring in only a limited number of new T cells.

TCRdb reprocessed the RT-PCR reads via MiXCR and lists one record per CDR3 protein. The sample holds hundreds of thousands of distinct CDR3 sequences, around a sixth seen once. The chain uses TRBV30 and TRBJ1-1; D not certain. This sequence was found in a man in his forties or fifties who received an inactivated influenza vaccine. The sequences come from PBMCs from blood, collected approximately 12 days after vaccination. Here the CDR3 reads CAWSSGAGPFEAFF. CDR3 DNA sequence: TGTGCCTGGAGTTCGGGAGCGGGCCCGTTTGAAGCTTTCTTT.